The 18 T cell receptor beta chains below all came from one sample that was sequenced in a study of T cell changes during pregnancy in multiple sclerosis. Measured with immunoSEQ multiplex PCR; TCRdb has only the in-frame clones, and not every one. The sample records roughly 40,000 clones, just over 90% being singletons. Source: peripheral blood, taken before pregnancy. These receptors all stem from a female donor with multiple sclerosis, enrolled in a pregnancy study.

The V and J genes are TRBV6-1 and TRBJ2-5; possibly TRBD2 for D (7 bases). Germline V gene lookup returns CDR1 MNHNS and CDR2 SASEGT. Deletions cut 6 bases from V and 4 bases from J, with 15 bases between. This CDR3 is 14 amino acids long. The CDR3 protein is CASRPQGRAETQYF. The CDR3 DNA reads TGTGCCAGCAGACCTCAGGGGAGGGCAGAGACCCAGTACTTC.

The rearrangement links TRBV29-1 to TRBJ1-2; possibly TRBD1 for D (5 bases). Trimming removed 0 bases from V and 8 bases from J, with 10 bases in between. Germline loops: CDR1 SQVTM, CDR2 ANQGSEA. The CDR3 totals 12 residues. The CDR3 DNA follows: TGCAGCGTTGAAGACTTCCGGGGGGGCTACACCTTC. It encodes CSVEDFRGGYTF.

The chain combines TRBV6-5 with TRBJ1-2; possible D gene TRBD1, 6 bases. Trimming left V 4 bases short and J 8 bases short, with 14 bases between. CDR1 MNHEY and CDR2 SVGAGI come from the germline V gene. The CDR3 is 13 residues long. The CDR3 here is CASSFRGAGGYTF. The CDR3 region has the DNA TGTGCCAGCAGTTTCAGGGGAGCGGGGGGCTACACCTTC.

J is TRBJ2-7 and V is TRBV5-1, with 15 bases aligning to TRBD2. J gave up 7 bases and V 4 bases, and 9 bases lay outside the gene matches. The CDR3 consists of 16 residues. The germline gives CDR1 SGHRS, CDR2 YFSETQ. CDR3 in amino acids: CASSPGLAGGNWEQYF. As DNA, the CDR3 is TGCGCCAGCAGCCCGGGACTAGCGGGAGGTAACTGGGAGCAGTACTTC.

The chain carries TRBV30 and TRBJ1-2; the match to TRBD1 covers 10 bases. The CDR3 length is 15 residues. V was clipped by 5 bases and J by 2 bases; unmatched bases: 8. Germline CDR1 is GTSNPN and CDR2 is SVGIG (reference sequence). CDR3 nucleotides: TGTGCCTGGCTCTTCCCGGACAGGGGGAACTATGGCTACACCTTC. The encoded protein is CAWLFPDRGNYGYTF. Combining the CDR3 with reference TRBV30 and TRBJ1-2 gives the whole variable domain SQTIHQWPATLVQPVGSPLSLECTVEGTSNPNLYWYRQAAGRGLQLLFYSVGIGQISSEVPQNLSASRPQDRQFILSSKKLLLSDSGFYLCAWLFPDRGNYGYTFGSGTRLTVV.

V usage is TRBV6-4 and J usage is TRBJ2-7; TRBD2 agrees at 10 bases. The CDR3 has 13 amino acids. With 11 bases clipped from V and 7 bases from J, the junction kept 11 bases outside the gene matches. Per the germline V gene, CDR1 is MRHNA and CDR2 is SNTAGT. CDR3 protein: CAQGASGRGEQYF. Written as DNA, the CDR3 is TGTGCCCAGGGGGCTAGCGGGAGAGGGGAGCAGTACTTC.

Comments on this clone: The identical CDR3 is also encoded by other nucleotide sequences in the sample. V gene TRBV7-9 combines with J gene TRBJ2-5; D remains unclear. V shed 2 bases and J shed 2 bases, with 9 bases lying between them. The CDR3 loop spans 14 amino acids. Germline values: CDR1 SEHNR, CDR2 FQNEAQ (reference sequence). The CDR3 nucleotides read TGTGCCAGCAGCTTAAGGCTAGATCAAGAGACCCAGTACTTC. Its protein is CASSLRLDQETQYF.

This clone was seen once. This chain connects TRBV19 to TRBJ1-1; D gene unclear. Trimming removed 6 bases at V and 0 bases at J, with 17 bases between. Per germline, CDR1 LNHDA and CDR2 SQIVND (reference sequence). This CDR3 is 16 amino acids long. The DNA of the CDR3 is TGTGCCAGTAGCTTGACGGGGAATGTCATGAACACTGAAGCTTTCTTT. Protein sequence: CASSLTGNVMNTEAFF.

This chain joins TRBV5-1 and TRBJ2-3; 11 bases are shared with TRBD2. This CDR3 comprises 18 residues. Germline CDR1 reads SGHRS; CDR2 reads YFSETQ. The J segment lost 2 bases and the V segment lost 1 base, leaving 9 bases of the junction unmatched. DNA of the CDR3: TGCGCCAGCAGCTTGAGAGGGACTAGCGGAGTTACCACAGATACGCAGTATTTT. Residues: CASSLRGTSGVTTDTQYF.

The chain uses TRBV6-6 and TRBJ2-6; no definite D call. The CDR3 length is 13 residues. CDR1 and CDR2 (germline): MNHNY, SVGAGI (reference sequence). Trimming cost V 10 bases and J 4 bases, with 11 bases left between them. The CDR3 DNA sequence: TGTGCCACCTACCTTCGGGGGGCCAACGTCCTGACTTTC. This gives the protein CATYLRGANVLTF.

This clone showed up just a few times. The CDR3 sequence is CASSLDGISGANVLTF. CDR3 DNA sequence: TGTGCCAGCAGCTTAGACGGGATCTCTGGGGCCAACGTCCTGACTTTC. V is TRBV7-9 and J is TRBJ2-6; perhaps TRBD2 as D (5 bases). The length of the CDR3 is 16 residues. Trimming shortened V by 1 base and J by 0 bases, and 7 bases separated the two germline ends. Germline CDR1 is SEHNR and CDR2 is FQNEAQ (reference sequence).

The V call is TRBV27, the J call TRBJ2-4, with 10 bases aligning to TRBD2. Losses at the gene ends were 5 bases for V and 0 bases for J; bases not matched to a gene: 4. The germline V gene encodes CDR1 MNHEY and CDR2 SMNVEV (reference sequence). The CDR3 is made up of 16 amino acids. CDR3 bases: TGTGCCAGCAGTCCCGGACTAGCGGTAGCCAAAAACATTCAGTACTTC. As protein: CASSPGLAVAKNIQYF.

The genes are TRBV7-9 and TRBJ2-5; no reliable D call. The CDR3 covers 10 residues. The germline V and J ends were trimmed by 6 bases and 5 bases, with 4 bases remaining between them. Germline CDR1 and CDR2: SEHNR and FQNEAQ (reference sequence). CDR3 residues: CASSLETQYF. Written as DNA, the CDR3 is TGTGCCAGCAGTCTGGAGACCCAGTACTTC.

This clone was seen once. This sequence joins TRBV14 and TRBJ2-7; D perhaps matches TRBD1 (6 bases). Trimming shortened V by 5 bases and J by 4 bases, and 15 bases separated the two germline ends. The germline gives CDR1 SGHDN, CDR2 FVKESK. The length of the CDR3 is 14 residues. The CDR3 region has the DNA TGTGCCAGCAGCGGTGGTATAGGGGGATACGAGCAGTACTTC. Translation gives CASSGGIGGYEQYF.

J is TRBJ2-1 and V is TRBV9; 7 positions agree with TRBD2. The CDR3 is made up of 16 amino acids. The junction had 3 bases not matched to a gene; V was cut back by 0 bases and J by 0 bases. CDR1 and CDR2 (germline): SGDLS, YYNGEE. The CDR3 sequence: CASSVVGGSSYNEQFF. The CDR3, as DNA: TGTGCCAGCAGCGTAGTAGGCGGGAGCTCCTACAATGAGCAGTTCTTC.

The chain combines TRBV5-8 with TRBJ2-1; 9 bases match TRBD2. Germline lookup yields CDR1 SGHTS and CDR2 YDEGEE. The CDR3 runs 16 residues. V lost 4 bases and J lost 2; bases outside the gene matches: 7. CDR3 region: CASSPQLAGAYNEQFF. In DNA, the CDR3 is TGTGCCAGCAGCCCCCAACTAGCGGGTGCCTACAATGAGCAGTTCTTC.

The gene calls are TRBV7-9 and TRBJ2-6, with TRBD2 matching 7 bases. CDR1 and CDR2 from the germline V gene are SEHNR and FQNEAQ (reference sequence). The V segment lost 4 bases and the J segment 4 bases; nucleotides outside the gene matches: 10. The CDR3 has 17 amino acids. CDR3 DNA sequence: TGTGCCAGCAGCTCCCTAGCGGAAATAGGCGGGGCCAACGTCCTGACTTTC. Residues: CASSSLAEIGGANVLTF.

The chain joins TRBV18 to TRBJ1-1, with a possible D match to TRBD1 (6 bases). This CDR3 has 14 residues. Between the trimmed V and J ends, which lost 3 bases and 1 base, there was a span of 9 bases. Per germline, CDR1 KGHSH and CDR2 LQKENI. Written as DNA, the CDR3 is TGTGCCAGCTCACCTCGACAGGAGAACACTGAAGCTTTCTTT. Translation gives CASSPRQENTEAFF.